A single sample is the source of the 25 T cell receptor beta chains below, sequenced in a study of blood T cell repertoires in COVID-19. Measured with immunoSEQ multiplex PCR; TCRdb has only the in-frame clones, and not every one. The repertoire holds 190,000 or so clones, with less than 80% as singletons. The sample was peripheral blood. These receptors were obtained from a man over 45 who had recovered from COVID-19.

The chain combines TRBV4-1 with TRBJ1-1; D ambiguous. From germline, CDR1 is MGHRA and CDR2 YSYEKL. The V end was cut by 4 bases, the J end by 4 bases, with 19 bases between. The length of the CDR3 is 16 residues. The CDR3 DNA sequence: TGCGCCAGCAGCCGAGCCCCACCCGGGGAGGGCACTGAAGCTTTCTTT. Its translation: CASSRAPPGEGTEAFF.

The V gene is TRBV7-8, the J gene TRBJ2-3; D ambiguous. This CDR3 has 14 amino acids. Trimming stripped 5 bases from V and 1 base from J, with 10 bases between. CDR1 and CDR2 from the germline V gene are SGHVS and FQNEAQ. DNA of the CDR3: TGTGCCAGCAGCCCGAAAACAGGCACAGATACGCAGTATTTT. Translation: CASSPKTGTDTQYF.

This clone showed up just once. The CDR3 region is CATEGGGNTGELFF. In DNA form, the CDR3 reads TGTGCCACCGAAGGGGGGGGGAACACCGGGGAGCTGTTTTTT. The rearrangement uses TRBV24-1 and TRBJ2-2, with D possibly TRBD2 on 7 matching bases. Germline lookup yields CDR1 KGHDR and CDR2 SFDVKD. V was trimmed by 9 bases and J by 1 base, leaving 11 bases between them. The CDR3 extends over 14 amino acids.

This clone was seen more than once but under ten times. V is TRBV27 and J is TRBJ1-2; 10 nucleotides match TRBD1. The germline V gene has CDR1 MNHEY and CDR2 SMNVEV (reference sequence). CDR3 length: 17 amino acids. Trimming cost V 3 bases and J 8 bases; bases outside gene matches: 15. CDR3: CASSFKPYLWDRGGYTF. CDR3 DNA: TGTGCCAGCAGTTTCAAGCCGTATCTCTGGGACAGGGGAGGCTACACCTTC.

The rearrangement links TRBV5-6 to TRBJ2-7; weak D call: TRBD2 (6 bases). V was cut by 2 bases and J by 6 bases, with 24 bases left in between. Looked up from germline, CDR1 is SGHDT and CDR2 is YYEEEE. CDR3 length equals 17 residues. This CDR3 is CASSFLLLGPAGGEQYF. The DNA of the CDR3 is TGTGCCAGCAGCTTCTTATTGTTGGGGCCCGCCGGGGGCGAGCAGTACTTC. Drawing the rest from reference TRBV5-6 and TRBJ2-7, the complete variable domain is DAGVTQSPTHLIKTRGQQVTLRCSPKSGHDTVSWYQQALGQGPQFIFQYYEEEERQRGNFPDRFSGHQFPNYSSELNVNALLLGDSALYLCASSFLLLGPAGGEQYFGPGTRLTVT.

V is TRBV20-1 and J is TRBJ2-1; 7 bases are shared with TRBD2. CDR1 DFQATT and CDR2 SNEGSKA come from the germline V gene (reference sequence). The CDR3 has 16 amino acids. With 3 bases clipped from V and 2 bases from J, the junction kept 10 bases outside the gene matches. The CDR3 region has the DNA TGCAGTGCTAGTGGCGGGAGATTGTCAACCTACAATGAGCAGTTCTTC. Protein: CSASGGRLSTYNEQFF.

The chain is built from TRBV7-3 and TRBJ2-1; a weak D match, TRBD1 (6 bases). This CDR3 is 12 amino acids long. The germline V gene encodes CDR1 SGHTA and CDR2 FQGTGA. The V and J ends lost 4 bases and 7 bases respectively, with 8 bases between them. Here the CDR3 reads CASSSTGNEQFF. The CDR3 nucleotides read TGTGCCAGCAGCTCTACAGGGAATGAGCAGTTCTTC.

This chain uses TRBV11-2 with TRBJ1-2; 9 nucleotides line up with TRBD1. The V segment lost 1 base and the J segment 8 bases; nucleotides outside the gene matches: 8. Germline-derived CDR1 and CDR2 are SGHAT and FQNNGV. This CDR3 spans 15 amino acids. The CDR3 here is CASSLGGTGTFGYTF. CDR3 in DNA: TGTGCCAGCAGCTTAGGGGGGACAGGGACGTTCGGCTACACCTTC.

The chain couples TRBV4-1 to TRBJ2-2; 9 nucleotides agree with TRBD1. J was trimmed by 5 bases and V by 1 base; bases with no gene match: 11. The germline gives CDR1 MGHRA, CDR2 YSYEKL. The CDR3 totals 18 residues. CDR3 nucleotides: TGCGCCAGCAGCCAAGGAGTACAGGGGGCGATTTGGACCGGGGAGCTGTTTTTT. Protein: CASSQGVQGAIWTGELFF.

This clone appeared a single time. The chain couples TRBV6-6 to TRBJ2-7, with 9 bases lining up with TRBD1. The V gene's germline CDR1 is MNHNY and CDR2 SVGAGI (reference sequence). V trimming: 6 bases; J trimming: 5 bases; junction bases outside the gene matches: 14. CDR3 length: 16 residues. CDR3 bases: TGTGCCAGCAGGCTCCAAATAGGGGACAGGGCGCACGAGCAGTACTTC. Translated: CASRLQIGDRAHEQYF.

This chain uses TRBV6-2 or TRBV6-3 with TRBJ2-7, with a possible D match to TRBD1 (6 bases). The CDR3 extends over 14 amino acids. Trimming stripped 6 bases from V and 2 bases from J, with 14 bases between. The V gene's germline CDR1 is MNHEY and CDR2 SVGEGT. In DNA, the CDR3 is TGTGCCAGCAGCGCGAACGGACAGACCTACGAGCAGTACTTC. Translated, it gives CASSANGQTYEQYF.

The genes are TRBV20-1 and TRBJ1-4; D is uncertain. Germline V gives CDR1 DFQATT, CDR2 SNEGSKA (reference sequence). This CDR3 region has 15 residues. Between the trimmed V and J ends, which lost 3 bases and 0 bases, there was a span of 11 bases. DNA of the CDR3: TGCAGTGCTAGTAGGTGGAGGACAACTAATGAAAAACTGTTTTTT. Translating it yields CSASRWRTTNEKLFF.

The chain combines TRBV6-2 or TRBV6-3 with TRBJ1-5; D is ambiguous. Germline V gives CDR1 MNHEY, CDR2 SVGEGT. This CDR3 region has 14 residues. Between the trimmed V and J ends, which lost 6 bases and 6 bases, there was a span of 15 bases. CDR3 nucleotide sequence: TGTGCCAGCAGCTATTCAGGACTTACTCAGCCCCAGCATTTT. Protein: CASSYSGLTQPQHF.

This clone was seen more than once but under ten times. The rearrangement uses TRBV7-8 and TRBJ2-7; 12 bases agree with TRBD2. Per the germline V gene, CDR1 is SGHVS and CDR2 is FQNEAQ. This CDR3 is built from 19 residues. Trimming took 5 bases from V and 2 from J; bases not matched to a gene: 16. The CDR3 coding sequence is TGTGCCAGCAGCCTCACAAAGCTGACTAGCGGGAGAAGAACCTACGAGCAGTACTTC. The encoded protein is CASSLTKLTSGRRTYEQYF. The whole variable domain, remainder taken from reference TRBV7-8 and TRBJ2-7, is GAGVSQSPRYKVAKRGQDVALRCDPISGHVSLFWYQQALGQGPEFLTYFQNEAQLDKSGLPSDRFFAERPEGSVSTLKIQRTQQEDSAVYLCASSLTKLTSGRRTYEQYFGPGTRLTVT.

There are a few counts of this clone. CDR3 DNA sequence: TGTGCCAGCAGATTCAGCGGGAGACTCAATGAGCAGTTCTTC. It is translated as CASRFSGRLNEQFF. The chain couples TRBV27 to TRBJ2-1; 8 bases are shared with TRBD2. The germline CDR1 and CDR2 sequences are MNHEY and SMNVEV (reference sequence). This CDR3 has 14 amino acids. The ends lost 6 bases at V and 6 bases at J; junction bases unmatched: 7.

This clone appeared a single time. The V call is TRBV5-4, the J call TRBJ2-2; 8 nucleotides line up with TRBD2. CDR3 length: 19 residues. Germline V gene sequence: CDR1 SGHNT, CDR2 YYREEE (reference sequence). Trimming cost V 4 bases and J 4 bases; bases outside gene matches: 18. The CDR3 DNA follows: TGTGCCAGCAGCGCATTAGATCCGAGACTAGCGCGATCCACCGGGGAGCTGTTTTTT. Encoded protein: CASSALDPRLARSTGELFF.

The chain joins TRBV18 to TRBJ2-1; 7 bases are shared with TRBD1. This CDR3 contains 14 residues. Germline CDR1 reads KGHSH; CDR2 reads LQKENI. V was pared by 5 bases and J by 7 bases, with 8 bases of the junction left unmatched. The CDR3: CASSARQGRNEQFF. The CDR3 nucleotides are TGTGCCAGCTCAGCCCGACAGGGTAGGAATGAGCAGTTCTTC.

The chain recombines TRBV12-3 or TRBV12-4 with TRBJ2-3; D not resolved. This CDR3 region has 12 residues. Trimming took off 2 bases at V and 4 bases at J, with 4 bases between the two ends. Here the CDR3 DNA reads TGTGCCAGCAGTTTATTCGCAGATACGCAGTATTTT. Protein sequence: CASSLFADTQYF.

The chain employs TRBV30 and TRBJ2-5; TRBD2 might be the D (5 bases). Germline CDR1 GTSNPN, CDR2 SVGIG (reference sequence). The length of the CDR3 is 13 residues. V lost 2 bases to trimming and J lost 5 bases, with 12 bases between them. Here the CDR3 reads CAWSTGVLETQYF. Here the CDR3 DNA reads TGTGCCTGGAGTACCGGGGTCTTGGAGACCCAGTACTTC.

The rearrangement uses TRBV7-3 and TRBJ1-1; tentative D call: TRBD1 (5 bases). V lost 5 bases and J lost 1, with 11 bases in between. Germline loops: CDR1 SGHTA, CDR2 FQGTGA. This CDR3 is built from 14 residues. The CDR3 DNA reads TGTGCCAGCAGCCCGAGCGGGGGGAACACTGAAGCTTTCTTT. Protein sequence: CASSPSGGNTEAFF.

About this clone: Given a much more abundant clone one base away, this may be a read error. The sample contains more than one DNA sequence encoding this CDR3. The chain couples TRBV5-8 to TRBJ2-7; D may be TRBD1 (6 bases). V lost 4 bases and J 7 bases, leaving 15 bases between the germline ends. Germline assignment: CDR1 SGHTS and CDR2 YDEGEE. This CDR3 has 13 amino acids. CDR3 in DNA: TGTGCCAGCAGCATAACAGGGTTCGGTGAGCAGTACTTC. Its translation is CASSITGFGEQYF. Full variable domain (rest looked up from reference TRBV5-8 and TRBJ2-7): EAGVTQSPTHLIKTRGQQATLRCSPISGHTSVYWYQQALGLGLQFLLWYDEGEERNRGNFPPRFSGRQFPNYSSELNVNALELEDSALYLCASSITGFGEQYFGPGTRLTVT.

This clone was seen ten or more times. This chain joins TRBV6-1 and TRBJ2-3; 7 positions agree with TRBD1. With V trimmed by 1 base and J by 4 bases, 2 bases remained unmatched. The CDR3 totals 14 residues. Germline values: CDR1 MNHNS, CDR2 SASEGT. CDR3 in amino acids: CASSEGQGADTQYF. CDR3 nucleotides: TGTGCCAGCAGTGAAGGGCAGGGGGCAGATACGCAGTATTTT.

In this sample, this clone turned up once. The genes are TRBV6-5 and TRBJ2-3, with D tentatively TRBD1 (5 bases). Trimming removed 6 bases from V and 0 bases from J, with 10 bases in between. From germline, CDR1 is MNHEY and CDR2 SVGAGI. The CDR3 runs to 14 residues. The CDR3 protein is CASRKGVSTDTQYF. CDR3 nucleotide sequence: TGTGCCAGCAGGAAAGGGGTTAGCACAGATACGCAGTATTTT.

This clone was detected only a few times. The DNA of the CDR3 is TGTGCCAGCAGCACGGACTGGGCGGATGGCTACACCTTC. This codes for CASSTDWADGYTF. V gene TRBV7-9 combines with J gene TRBJ1-2; D is uncertain. CDR3 size: 13 residues. Germline CDR1 SEHNR, CDR2 FQNEAQ (reference sequence). Trimming took 5 bases from V and 6 from J, leaving 13 bases between them.

The chain couples TRBV19 to TRBJ2-3, with 12 positions matching TRBD2. The V gene end was trimmed by 6 bases and the J gene end by 5 bases; junction bases not matched to a gene: 6. Germline lookup yields CDR1 LNHDA and CDR2 SQIVND (reference sequence). The CDR3 is made up of 15 amino acids. CDR3 in amino acids: CASRELAGGRDTQYF. CDR3 sequence (DNA): TGTGCCAGTAGAGAACTAGCGGGAGGTAGAGATACGCAGTATTTT.